The 17 T cell receptor beta chains below all came from one sample that was sequenced in a study of cytomegalovirus exposure and HLA in healthy donors (dated by TCRdb to about 2017). The library was obtained by the immunoSEQ multiplex PCR assay. For the multiplex PCR, a mixture combining 60 forward primers for TCR Vbeta segments and 13 reverse primers for TCR Jbeta segments was used. TCRdb took this table from immuneACCESS and kept in-frame rearrangements with V and J called. Such tables lack part of the clones; where checked against another copy, unresolved V genes explain under half of the gap, and the rest is unexplained. This sample comprises about 150,000 clones, 65% to 80% of them detected only once. The ten largest make up 2.8% of the sample. Specimen: PBMCs. These receptors were collected from a man between 18 and 35 years old in good health and CMV-seronegative.

The chain has TRBV5-1 and TRBJ2-3; tentative D call: TRBD1 (7 bases). Germline loops: CDR1 SGHRS, CDR2 YFSETQ. V lost 1 base and J 2 bases, leaving 14 bases between the germline ends. This CDR3 is built from 16 residues. The CDR3 nucleotides read TGCGCCAGCAGCTTGTTGCGGGACAGCCTCACAGATACGCAGTATTTT. The encoded protein is CASSLLRDSLTDTQYF.

The CDR3 DNA follows: TGTGCCAGCAGTGAAGTTCCCACCTCGGGGTCTGGAAACACCATATATTTT. Translation: CASSEVPTSGSGNTIYF. This sequence joins TRBV6-1 and TRBJ1-3; D remains ambiguous. The V end lost 1 base, the J end lost 1 base, and 14 bases lay between the germline ends. CDR1 MNHNS and CDR2 SASEGT come from the germline V gene. CDR3 length equals 17 residues.

This chain uses TRBV5-1 with TRBJ1-4; perhaps TRBD1 as D (6 bases). Germline CDR1 reads SGHRS; CDR2 reads YFSETQ. CDR3 length equals 14 residues. Trimming cost V 0 bases and J 6 bases, with 9 bases left between them. CDR3: CASSLEQGDEKLFF. CDR3 nucleotide sequence: TGCGCCAGCAGCTTGGAACAGGGAGATGAAAAACTGTTTTTT.

The chain carries TRBV10-3 and TRBJ2-7; 13 positions agree with TRBD2. Looked up from germline, CDR1 is ENHRY and CDR2 is SYGVKD. The CDR3 length is 17 residues. V was pared by 0 bases and J by 4 bases, with 6 bases of the junction left unmatched. DNA for the CDR3: TGTGCCATCAGTGAGTCCGCTGGACTAGCGGGGGCGTACGAGCAGTACTTC. It codes for CAISESAGLAGAYEQYF.

The V call is TRBV18, the J call TRBJ1-5; D might be TRBD1 (5 bases). Trimming left V 2 bases short and J 7 bases short, with 18 bases between. The CDR3 consists of 16 residues. Germline lookup yields CDR1 KGHSH and CDR2 LQKENI. The CDR3 DNA is TGTGCCAGCTCACCATACGGGGGGAACCGGGACCAGCCCCAGCATTTT. The encoded protein is CASSPYGGNRDQPQHF.

This sequence joins TRBV2 and TRBJ2-7; the D gene is possibly TRBD2 (5 bases). V was shortened by 7 bases and J by 4 bases, with 17 bases between the two germline ends. Looked up from germline, CDR1 is SNHLY and CDR2 is FYNNEI. There are 14 residues in the CDR3. The CDR3 DNA follows: TGTGCCAGCACGGGCCCCAAGGACTCTTACGAGCAGTACTTC. Translating it yields CASTGPKDSYEQYF. The whole variable domain, filled in from reference TRBV2 and TRBJ2-7, reads EPEVTQTPSHQVTQMGQEVILRCVPISNHLYFYWYRQILGQKVEFLVSFYNNEISEKSEIFDDQFSVERPDGSNFTLKIRSTKLEDSAMYFCASTGPKDSYEQYFGPGTRLTVT.

The sample holds a few counts of this clone. The chain couples TRBV6-5 to TRBJ2-7, with 7 bases identical to TRBD1. The germline gives CDR1 MNHEY, CDR2 SVGAGI. The CDR3 totals 13 residues. Trimming cost V 9 bases and J 5 bases; bases outside gene matches: 10. The chain's CDR3 is CASQSLTGDEQYF. CDR3 nucleotides: TGTGCCAGTCAGAGCCTAACAGGGGACGAGCAGTACTTC.

The chain employs TRBV15 and TRBJ2-2; 7 bases agree with TRBD1. The CDR3 spans 14 residues. Per germline, CDR1 LNHNV and CDR2 YYDKDF (reference sequence). J gave up 7 bases and V 5 bases, and 7 bases lay outside the gene matches. CDR3 residues: CATSLHRGDGELFF. Written as DNA, the CDR3 is TGTGCCACCAGCTTGCACAGGGGTGACGGGGAGCTGTTTTTT.

The chain has TRBV29-1 and TRBJ1-3; possibly TRBD1 for D (6 bases). CDR1 SQVTM and CDR2 ANQGSEA come from the germline V gene. V was cut by 0 bases and J by 0 bases, with 15 bases left in between. The CDR3 is 17 amino acids. DNA of the CDR3: TGCAGCGTTGAAGACTGGGACACGGAGAACTCTGGAAACACCATATATTTT. It specifies CSVEDWDTENSGNTIYF.

The CDR3 region has the DNA TGCGCCAGCAGCTCGGACAGGGGATGGGAGACCCAGTACTTC. It is translated as CASSSDRGWETQYF. This chain links TRBV5-1 with TRBJ2-5, with 9 bases matching TRBD1. Germline V lookup: CDR1 SGHRS, CDR2 YFSETQ. Trimming cost V 3 bases and J 5 bases; bases outside gene matches: 5. The CDR3 contains 14 residues.

The V and J genes are TRBV28 and TRBJ2-3, with D possibly TRBD1 on 5 matching bases. This CDR3 comprises 12 residues. V was pared by 9 bases and J by 0 bases, with 7 bases between. CDR1 and CDR2 (germline): MDHEN, SYDVKM. This CDR3 is CASGASTDTQYF. The CDR3 region has the DNA TGTGCCAGTGGGGCTAGCACAGATACGCAGTATTTT.

V and J are TRBV20-1 and TRBJ2-7; 7 bases fit TRBD2. Per the germline V gene, CDR1 is DFQATT and CDR2 is SNEGSKA (reference sequence). J gave up 7 bases and V 3 bases, and 3 bases lay outside the gene matches. The CDR3 loop spans 11 amino acids. This CDR3 is CSASRGVEQYF. The CDR3 bases are TGCAGTGCTAGTCGGGGGGTTGAGCAGTACTTC.

This chain joins TRBV5-1 and TRBJ2-7, with D possibly TRBD2 on 6 matching bases. Germline loops: CDR1 SGHRS, CDR2 YFSETQ. CDR3 length: 13 residues. With 4 bases removed from V and 4 bases from J, the gap between germline ends came to 12 bases. The CDR3 nucleotides are TGCGCCAGCAGCCGGGGACTGGGTTACGAGCAGTACGTC. Translation gives CASSRGLGYEQYV.

Regarding this clone: At the DNA level, this CDR3 is encoded by other sequences in the same sample as well. The V gene is TRBV2, the J gene TRBJ2-3; 13 nucleotides match TRBD2. J gave up 5 bases and V 3 bases, and 11 bases lay outside the gene matches. Germline V gene sequence: CDR1 SNHLY, CDR2 FYNNEI. This CDR3 has 18 residues. CDR3 coding DNA: TGTGCCAGCAGTGACGCCAGACTAGCGGGGGGCCGAGGAGATACGCAGTATTTT. Residues: CASSDARLAGGRGDTQYF. The variable domain in full, with the rest retrieved from reference TRBV2 and TRBJ2-3, is EPEVTQTPSHQVTQMGQEVILRCVPISNHLYFYWYRQILGQKVEFLVSFYNNEISEKSEIFDDQFSVERPDGSNFTLKIRSTKLEDSAMYFCASSDARLAGGRGDTQYFGPGTRLTVL.

This rearrangement joins TRBV6-6 to TRBJ1-5; TRBD1 matches 7 bases. J was trimmed by 4 bases and V by 7 bases; bases with no gene match: 10. CDR3 length: 15 amino acids. Germline loops: CDR1 MNHNY, CDR2 SVGAGI (reference sequence). The CDR3, as DNA: TGTGCCAGCACTGGGGCAGGGGGTCTAAATCAGCCCCAGCATTTT. This gives the protein CASTGAGGLNQPQHF.

The CDR3 loop reads CAWSGAGGTTYEQYF. CDR3 DNA sequence: TGTGCCTGGAGTGGCGCCGGGGGGACTACCTACGAGCAGTACTTC. This sequence joins TRBV30 and TRBJ2-7; 7 bases fit TRBD2. CDR1 GTSNPN and CDR2 SVGIG come from the germline V gene (reference sequence). CDR3 length: 15 residues. Trimming took 1 base from V and 2 from J; bases not matched to a gene: 8.

V and J are TRBV4-1 and TRBJ2-7; D gene uncertain. V lost 0 bases and J lost 0, with 12 bases in between. This CDR3 spans 16 amino acids. Germline V gives CDR1 MGHRA, CDR2 YSYEKL. CDR3 region: CASSQEFDSTSYEQYF. The CDR3 region has the DNA TGCGCCAGCAGCCAAGAGTTTGACTCGACCTCCTACGAGCAGTACTTC.